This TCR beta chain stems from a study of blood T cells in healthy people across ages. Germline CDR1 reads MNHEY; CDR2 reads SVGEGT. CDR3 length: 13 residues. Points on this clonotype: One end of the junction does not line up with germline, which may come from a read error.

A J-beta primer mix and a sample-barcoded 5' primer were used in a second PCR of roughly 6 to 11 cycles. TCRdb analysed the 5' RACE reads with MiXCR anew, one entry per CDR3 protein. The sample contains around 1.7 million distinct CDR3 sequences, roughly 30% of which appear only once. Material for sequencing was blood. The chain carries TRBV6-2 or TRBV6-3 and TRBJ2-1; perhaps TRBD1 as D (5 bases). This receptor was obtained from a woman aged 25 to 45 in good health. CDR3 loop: CASSYSGSNVQFF. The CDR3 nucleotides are TGTGCCAGCAGCTATTCAGGGTCGAATGTGCAGTTCTTC.